This TCR beta chain stems from a study of cytomegalovirus exposure and HLA in healthy donors. Overall study results and limits: Later analysis placed DRB1 highest and HLA-C lowest in TCR association rates, which differed by HLA locus. When analyzed later, a missense DCLRE1C variant was found to be linked to TCR beta V- and J-gene trimming.

Donors in the study were healthy people who gave bone marrow. It was with 60 Vbeta and 13 Jbeta primers that the PCR ran. Here immunoSEQ multiplex PCR was the method, and the copy in TCRdb shows in-frame clones only, minus some. Here the sample spans 150,000 to 200,000 clones, around 85% being singletons. Details on this clone: As yet, its antigen is unknown.

Sequencing was performed on PBMCs. The source of this sequence is a young man in good health and CMV-seronegative.

The CDR3 bases are TGTGCCCACCAGACAGGACCCCGCACAGATACGCAGTATTTT. As protein: CAHQTGPRTDTQYF. The genes are TRBV30 and TRBJ2-3, with a weak D call TRBD1 (6 bases). Germline assignment: CDR1 GTSNPN and CDR2 SVGIG (reference sequence). The CDR3 consists of 14 residues. V dropped 8 bases and J dropped 1 base, with 16 bases sitting between them.